This T cell receptor (beta chain) was sequenced in a study of technical replicates of blood from a few donors. Using immunoSEQ multiplex PCR, the repertoire was profiled, and TCRdb retains in-frame clones only, with some absent. The data show roughly 72,000 clones, around 90% seen once. The V gene lost 2 bases and the J gene lost 7 bases, with 16 bases spanning the gap. Germline V gives CDR1 SGHTS, CDR2 YDEGEE. This CDR3 comprises 15 residues. Sequencing was done on a sample of T cells isolated from PBMCs. This sequence originates from a human donor in good health. This chain joins TRBV5-8 and TRBJ2-1, with D perhaps TRBD1 (6 bases). In DNA form, the CDR3 reads TGTGCCAGCAGCTTATCCGCAGGGGTGTTAAATGAGCAGTTCTTC. Amino acid sequence: CASSLSAGVLNEQFF.